The 30 T cell receptor beta chains in this list originate from one sample, sequenced in a study of blood T cell repertoires in COVID-19. TCRdb's copy holds only in-frame clones and misses some; the assay was immunoSEQ multiplex PCR. Among approximately 200,000 clones listed, roughly four fifths were seen once. Sequenced input: PBMCs or T cells enriched from blood (not recorded which). Receptor source: a man aged 35 to 55 who had recovered from COVID-19.

The chain has TRBV24-1 and TRBJ2-1, with 7 bases fitting TRBD1. Trimming removed 6 bases from V and 4 bases from J; junction bases left unmatched: 5. The CDR3 is made up of 14 amino acids. Germline V CDR1 and CDR2: KGHDR, SFDVKD. As DNA, the CDR3 is TGTGCCACCAGTCCCGGGACAGTTTACAATGAGCAGTTCTTC. It specifies CATSPGTVYNEQFF.

The chain links TRBV27 to TRBJ1-6, with D possibly matching TRBD1 (6 bases). The CDR3 has 16 amino acids. The germline V gene has CDR1 MNHEY and CDR2 SMNVEV (reference sequence). Trimming shortened V by 6 bases and J by 0 bases, and 12 bases separated the two germline ends. This CDR3 reads CASSSDRSSYNSPLHF. In nucleotides, the CDR3 is TGTGCCAGCAGCTCCGACAGGAGCTCCTATAATTCACCCCTCCACTTT.

The V call is TRBV13, the J call TRBJ2-1; 10 bases map to TRBD2. V dropped 5 bases and J dropped 4; count of bases not matched to a gene: 14. CDR1 and CDR2 (germline): PRHDT, FYEKMQ (reference sequence). The CDR3 is 18 residues long. The CDR3: CASSQRLLLAGAYNEQFF. DNA of the CDR3: TGTGCCAGCAGCCAGCGGCTCCTCCTAGCGGGGGCTTACAATGAGCAGTTCTTC.

This clone was detected once. The rearrangement links TRBV5-8 to TRBJ2-7; 14 bases are shared with TRBD2. CDR3 length equals 15 residues. V gave up 4 bases and J gave up 2 bases; unmatched junction bases: 2. CDR1 is SGHTS, CDR2 YDEGEE, per germline. CDR3 bases: TGTGCCAGCAGCCGGGGACTAGCGGGAGCCTACGAGCAGTACTTC. Protein product: CASSRGLAGAYEQYF.

The V and J genes are TRBV6-5 and TRBJ2-4; 8 bases fit TRBD1. V lost 6 bases to trimming and J lost 12 bases; unmatched junction nucleotides: 7. The CDR3 runs to 12 residues. CDR1 is MNHEY, CDR2 SVGAGI, per germline. The CDR3 protein is CASRDQGARQYF. CDR3 nucleotide sequence: TGTGCCAGCAGGGACCAGGGGGCGCGTCAGTACTTC.

This rearrangement joins TRBV7-8 to TRBJ1-6; 8 positions match TRBD1. The CDR3 consists of 13 residues. CDR1 and CDR2 from the germline V gene are SGHVS and FQNEAQ. Unmatched junction bases numbered 8, after V lost 6 bases and J lost 13 bases. The DNA of the CDR3 is TGTGCCAGCAGGGATCGTACAGGGGGGCCCCTCCACTTT. It translates to CASRDRTGGPLHF.

This clone has a handful of counts. This chain links TRBV7-3 with TRBJ1-2; a weak D match, TRBD1 (5 bases). V was cut by 5 bases and J by 2 bases, with 15 bases left in between. The CDR3 runs to 15 residues. The V gene's germline CDR1 is SGHTA and CDR2 FQGTGA. CDR3 sequence (DNA): TGTGCCAGCAGCCCCACGGGGGGGGGAAACTATGGCTACACCTTC. Translation: CASSPTGGGNYGYTF.

V is TRBV19 and J is TRBJ2-6, with D perhaps TRBD1 (6 bases). Trimming stripped 4 bases from V and 2 bases from J, with 6 bases between. This CDR3 is 14 amino acids long. Germline CDR1 is LNHDA and CDR2 is SQIVND (reference sequence). The CDR3 sequence is CASSTGAGANVLTF. CDR3 DNA: TGTGCCAGTAGTACAGGGGCTGGGGCCAACGTCCTGACTTTC.

This chain joins TRBV6-6 and TRBJ2-7, with TRBD1 as a possible D gene (6 bases). There are 15 residues in the CDR3. The V end lost 4 bases, the J end lost 6 bases, and 19 bases lay between the germline ends. The germline V gene encodes CDR1 MNHNY and CDR2 SVGAGI (reference sequence). CDR3 sequence: CASSSQGGSLGEQYV. CDR3 coding DNA: TGTGCCAGCAGTTCGCAAGGGGGATCGTTGGGCGAGCAGTACGTC.

This clone was seen only a few times. This sequence joins TRBV29-1 and TRBJ2-7, with D possibly matching TRBD1 (6 bases). Germline V lookup: CDR1 SQVTM, CDR2 ANQGSEA. The CDR3 extends over 13 amino acids. In DNA, the CDR3 is TGCAGAGCCGCAAGGGGGAAATCCTACGAGCAGTACTTC. Residues: CRAARGKSYEQYF.

The chain carries TRBV7-2 and TRBJ2-1, with D tentatively TRBD2 (5 bases). The V gene lost 2 bases and the J gene lost 1 base, with 18 bases spanning the gap. Germline-derived CDR1 and CDR2 are SGHTA and FQGNSA. This CDR3 contains 18 residues. The CDR3 DNA sequence: TGTGCCAGCAGCTTAAAGTCCCCCTCCCGAGGGTCCTACAATGAGCAGTTCTTC. Translation gives CASSLKSPSRGSYNEQFF.

This clone has a handful of counts. J is TRBJ1-1 and V is TRBV13; D possibly corresponds to TRBD1 (5 bases). The CDR3 loop spans 12 amino acids. The germline gives CDR1 PRHDT, CDR2 FYEKMQ (reference sequence). Between the trimmed V and J ends, which lost 6 bases and 5 bases, there was a span of 10 bases. CDR3 bases: TGTGCCAGCAGTTCGCAGGGAACTGAAGCTTTCTTT. Protein product: CASSSQGTEAFF.

This sequence joins TRBV18 and TRBJ2-7, with D perhaps matching TRBD2 (5 bases). The germline V gene has CDR1 KGHSH and CDR2 LQKENI. The CDR3 is 14 residues long. V was shortened by 0 bases and J by 1 base, with 7 bases between the two germline ends. CDR3 DNA sequence: TGTGCCAGCTCACCACCCGGGGATTCCTACGAGCAGTACTTC. This sequence encodes CASSPPGDSYEQYF.

The chain has TRBV2 and TRBJ1-1; D may be TRBD1 (6 bases). This CDR3 region has 15 residues. From germline, CDR1 is SNHLY and CDR2 FYNNEI. V was trimmed by 0 bases and J by 11 bases, leaving 19 bases between them. As DNA, the CDR3 is TGTGCCAGCAGTGAAGCGCCCTCTAGGGGGGGGGACGCTTTCTTT. Its protein product is CASSEAPSRGGDAFF.

The rearrangement joins TRBV4-3 to TRBJ1-2; D possibly corresponds to TRBD1 (6 bases). The CDR3 extends over 12 amino acids. Trimming took 4 bases from V and 8 from J, leaving 11 bases between them. Germline loops: CDR1 LGHNA, CDR2 YSLEER. This chain's CDR3 is CASSLTGEGYTF. CDR3 bases: TGCGCCAGCAGCCTGACAGGAGAGGGCTACACCTTC.

This clone appeared a few times. The chain uses TRBV6-5 and TRBJ1-2, with TRBD1 matching 7 bases. Germline-derived CDR1 and CDR2 are MNHEY and SVGAGI. V lost 6 bases and J lost 8; bases outside the gene matches: 9. This CDR3 has 13 residues. Written as DNA, the CDR3 is TGTGCCAGCAGCACCGACAGGGCAGGAGGCTACACCTTC. It codes for CASSTDRAGGYTF.

This rearrangement joins TRBV10-3 to TRBJ2-1, with a tentative D call TRBD2 (6 bases). The germline V gene encodes CDR1 ENHRY and CDR2 SYGVKD. The CDR3 runs 15 residues. V lost 3 bases to trimming and J lost 3 bases, with 12 bases between them. CDR3 DNA sequence: TGTGCCATCAGTGATAAGGGTAGCGGCTACAATGAGCAGTTCTTC. It is translated as CAISDKGSGYNEQFF.

This rearrangement joins TRBV4-3 to TRBJ2-1; 10 bases are a match to TRBD2. Per the germline V gene, CDR1 is LGHNA and CDR2 is YSLEER. The CDR3 runs to 16 residues. V shed 1 base and J 7 bases; nucleotides not matched to a gene: 7. CDR3 residues: CASSQGASGRSNEQFF. The CDR3 DNA reads as TGCGCCAGCAGCCAAGGAGCTAGCGGGAGATCAAATGAGCAGTTCTTC.

The gene calls are TRBV10-3 and TRBJ1-2; D unclear. Germline V gene sequence: CDR1 ENHRY, CDR2 SYGVKD. Trimming cost V 3 bases and J 3 bases, with 5 bases left between them. The CDR3 contains 12 residues. CDR3 protein: CAISELDYGYTF. DNA for the CDR3: TGTGCCATCAGTGAACTAGACTATGGCTACACCTTC.

This chain joins TRBV6-5 and TRBJ2-7; 10 positions agree with TRBD1. J lost 0 bases, V lost 2 bases, and 1 base had no gene match. CDR3 length equals 15 residues. CDR1 and CDR2 (germline): MNHEY, SVGAGI. CDR3 protein: CASSYGTGVSYEQYF. CDR3 DNA: TGTGCCAGCAGTTACGGGACAGGGGTCTCCTACGAGCAGTACTTC.

This clone came up a few times. The same CDR3 also results from other DNA sequences found in this sample. The chain has TRBV7-2 and TRBJ2-1; D perhaps matches TRBD2 (5 bases). Trimming shortened V by 2 bases and J by 4 bases, and 9 bases separated the two germline ends. Germline V gene lookup returns CDR1 SGHTA and CDR2 FQGNSA. The length of the CDR3 is 14 residues. The CDR3 sequence: CASSLLAGYNEQFF. The CDR3 DNA sequence: TGTGCCAGCAGCTTACTGGCGGGTTACAATGAGCAGTTCTTC.

CDR3 loop: CASSIPRQGTGYTF. For the CDR3, the DNA is TGTGCCAGTAGTATCCCTAGACAGGGCACCGGCTACACCTTC. The chain is built from TRBV19 and TRBJ1-2, with 7 bases matching TRBD1. V was clipped by 3 bases and J by 8 bases; unmatched bases: 9. From germline, CDR1 is LNHDA and CDR2 SQIVND (reference sequence). The CDR3 sequence is 14 residues long.

The chain recombines TRBV7-2 with TRBJ2-7; TRBD1 matches at 7 bases. The CDR3 is 14 amino acids. Germline V gene sequence: CDR1 SGHTA, CDR2 FQGNSA. V trimming: 6 bases; J trimming: 8 bases; junction bases outside the gene matches: 13. DNA for the CDR3: TGTGCCAGCAGTCCGGACAGGTGGTTAAACAAGCAGTACTTC. Encoded protein: CASSPDRWLNKQYF.

V is TRBV18 and J is TRBJ1-3, with D tentatively TRBD1 (5 bases). The CDR3 is 16 residues long. Looked up from germline, CDR1 is KGHSH and CDR2 is LQKENI. V lost 2 bases and J 3 bases, leaving 14 bases between the germline ends. This CDR3 is CASSPSETALGNTIYF. As DNA, the CDR3 is TGTGCCAGCTCACCAAGCGAGACAGCTCTTGGAAACACCATATATTTT.

CDR3 nucleotide sequence: TGTGCCAGCAGCTTAGTAGGCGGGAGTGTCTCAGATACGCAGTATTTT. Its protein product is CASSLVGGSVSDTQYF. The chain recombines TRBV11-2 with TRBJ2-3; the match to TRBD2 covers 7 bases. Germline assignment: CDR1 SGHAT and CDR2 FQNNGV. The CDR3 length is 16 residues. The V segment lost 1 base and the J segment 4 bases; nucleotides outside the gene matches: 8.

The chain links TRBV18 to TRBJ2-3; TRBD2 matches at 10 bases. The V gene end was trimmed by 6 bases and the J gene end by 5 bases; junction bases not matched to a gene: 11. CDR1 is KGHSH and CDR2 is LQKENI in the germline V gene. The CDR3 is 16 amino acids. CDR3 residues: CASSGRLAGGKDTQYF. CDR3 DNA: TGTGCCAGCTCCGGGCGACTAGCGGGCGGGAAAGATACGCAGTATTTT. Together with reference TRBV18 and TRBJ2-3, the CDR3 gives the full variable domain: NAGVMQNPRHLVRRRGQEARLRCSPMKGHSHVYWYRQLPEEGLKFMVYLQKENIIDESGMPKERFSAEFPKEGPSILRIQQVVRGDSAAYFCASSGRLAGGKDTQYFGPGTRLTVL.

Only one count was recorded for this clone. This rearrangement joins TRBV5-4 to TRBJ2-1; 10 bases are a match to TRBD2. The CDR3 is 16 residues long. The trim removed 0 bases at V and 10 bases at J, leaving 10 bases unmatched. Germline CDR1 and CDR2: SGHNT and YYREEE (reference sequence). In nucleotides, the CDR3 is TGTGCCAGCAGCTTGGAGCTAGCGGGAGAGGCTTGGGAGCAGTTCTTC. Translated, it gives CASSLELAGEAWEQFF.

This clone was counted a few times. J is TRBJ1-2 and V is TRBV30, with 10 positions matching TRBD1. V shed 2 bases, J shed 4 bases, and the junction held 7 bases outside the gene matches. Germline V gene sequence: CDR1 GTSNPN, CDR2 SVGIG (reference sequence). The CDR3 has 15 amino acids. CDR3 residues: CAWSKSRDRGYGYTF. CDR3 bases: TGTGCCTGGAGTAAATCCCGGGACAGGGGCTATGGCTACACCTTC.

The chain uses TRBV9 and TRBJ2-5, with 9 nucleotides matching TRBD2. This CDR3 region has 17 residues. Germline CDR1 is SGDLS and CDR2 is YYNGEE. The ends lost 2 bases at V and 4 bases at J; junction bases unmatched: 12. CDR3 amino acids: CASSVWAGGQHRETQYF. The DNA for the CDR3 is TGTGCCAGCAGCGTTTGGGCGGGAGGGCAACACCGAGAGACCCAGTACTTC.

The chain links TRBV18 to TRBJ2-5, with TRBD2 identical over 8 bases. Germline V gene sequence: CDR1 KGHSH, CDR2 LQKENI. The CDR3 is 15 amino acids. V shed 3 bases, J shed 2 bases, and the junction held 5 bases outside the gene matches. The CDR3 loop is CASSPTSATQETQYF. The CDR3 DNA sequence: TGTGCCAGCTCACCGACTAGCGCGACTCAAGAGACCCAGTACTTC.